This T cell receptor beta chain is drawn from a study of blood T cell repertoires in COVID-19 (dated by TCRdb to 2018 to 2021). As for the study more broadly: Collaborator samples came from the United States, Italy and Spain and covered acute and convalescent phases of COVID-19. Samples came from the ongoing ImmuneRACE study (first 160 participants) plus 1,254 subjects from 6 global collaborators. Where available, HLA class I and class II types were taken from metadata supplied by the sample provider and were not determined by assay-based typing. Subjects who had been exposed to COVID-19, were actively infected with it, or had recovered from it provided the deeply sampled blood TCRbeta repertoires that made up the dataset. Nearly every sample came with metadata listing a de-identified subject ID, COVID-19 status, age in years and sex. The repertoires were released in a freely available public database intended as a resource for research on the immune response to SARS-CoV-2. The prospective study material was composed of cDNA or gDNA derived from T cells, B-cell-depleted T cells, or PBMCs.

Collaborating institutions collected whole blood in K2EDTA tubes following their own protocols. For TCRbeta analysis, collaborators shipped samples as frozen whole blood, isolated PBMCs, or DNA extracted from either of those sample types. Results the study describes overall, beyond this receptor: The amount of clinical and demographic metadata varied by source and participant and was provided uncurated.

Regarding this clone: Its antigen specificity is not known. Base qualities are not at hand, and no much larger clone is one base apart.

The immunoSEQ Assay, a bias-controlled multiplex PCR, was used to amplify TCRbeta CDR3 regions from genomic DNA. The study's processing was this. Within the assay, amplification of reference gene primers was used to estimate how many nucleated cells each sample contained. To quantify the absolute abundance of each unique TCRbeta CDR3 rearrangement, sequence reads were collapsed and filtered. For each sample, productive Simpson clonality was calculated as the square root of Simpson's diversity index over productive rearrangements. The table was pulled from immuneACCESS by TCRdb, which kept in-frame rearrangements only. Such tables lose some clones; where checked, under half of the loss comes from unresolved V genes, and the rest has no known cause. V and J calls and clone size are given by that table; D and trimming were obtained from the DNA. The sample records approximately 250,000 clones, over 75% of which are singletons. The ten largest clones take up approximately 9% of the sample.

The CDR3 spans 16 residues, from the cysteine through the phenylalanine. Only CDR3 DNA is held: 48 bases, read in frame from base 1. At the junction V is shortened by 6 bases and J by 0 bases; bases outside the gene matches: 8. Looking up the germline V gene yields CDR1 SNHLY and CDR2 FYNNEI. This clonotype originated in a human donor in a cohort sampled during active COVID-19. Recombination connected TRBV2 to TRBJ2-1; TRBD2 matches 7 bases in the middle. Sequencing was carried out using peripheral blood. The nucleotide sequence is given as TGTGCCAGCAGGGACCTAGCGGCCGGCTCCTACAATGAGCAGTTCTTC. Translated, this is CASRDLAAGSYNEQFF.